This T cell receptor beta chain was recovered during a study of cytomegalovirus exposure and HLA in healthy donors. Findings of the study overall: Most TCR sequences showed up rarely, but some public TCRs showed up in many donors. Prior analysis indicated that the majority of TCR beta V segments exhibited productivity approximately 87% or approximately 30% of the time.

Germline-derived CDR1 and CDR2 are MNHNY and SVGAGI (reference sequence). CDR3 length: 15 residues. For this clone: Its antigen remains unknown.

The PCR was carried out with 60 Vbeta primers and 13 Jbeta primers. Measured with immunoSEQ multiplex PCR; TCRdb has only the in-frame clones, and not every one. Of 120,000 to 150,000 clones in the sample, 60% to 80% were seen once. The sequenced sample consisted of PBMCs. The receptor's source is a female donor in good health and CMV-seronegative. The rearrangement joins TRBV6-6 to TRBJ2-5; 7 nucleotides agree with TRBD2. The DNA end is a closer match to TRBJ2-7, so the J assignment may be wrong. CDR3 residues: CASKGLGGTAYEQYF. DNA for the CDR3: TGTGCCAGCAAGGGGCTGGGAGGGACCGCATACGAGCAGTACTTC.